The rows below give T cell receptor beta chains drawn from one sample of a study of blood T cells in healthy people across ages. TCRdb independently ran MiXCR on the 5' RACE reads; one entry per CDR3 protein. The sample comprises about 970,000 distinct CDR3 sequences, roughly 51% of which are singletons, and around a fifth rests with the top ten. The sample comprised blood. The receptor source for this set is a woman aged 55-70 years in good health. Both conserved end residues are part of each CDR3. The D gene is left open where the match is weak. The listing skips clone size in some rows; elsewhere it reads once, few, many or a size class.

J gene,V gene,clone size,D gene,CDR3 protein,CDR3 DNA
TRBJ1-4,TRBV20-1,.,TRBD1,CSARPTDRVGEKLFF,TGCAGTGCTAGACCCACGGACAGGGTAGGAGAAAAACTGTTTTTT
TRBJ2-3,TRBV4-2,.,.,CASSQGEGARGDTQYF,TGTGCCAGCAGCCAAGGGGAGGGGGCGCGGGGAGATACGCAGTATTTT
TRBJ1-2,TRBV10-3,.,.,CAISDSESYGYTF,TGTGCCATCAGTGACTCAGAGTCCTATGGCTACACCTTC
TRBJ2-7,TRBV10-3,.,TRBD2,CAISRTSGSGGSSEQYF,TGTGCCATCAGCCGGACTAGCGGGAGTGGAGGTTCGAGTGAGCAGTACTTC
TRBJ1-5,TRBV20-1,.,.,CSAETGSQPQHF,TGCAGTGCGGAGACAGGTTCTCAGCCCCAGCATTTT
TRBJ2-1,TRBV7-2,.,.,CASSLVRGMGNEQFF,TGTGCCAGCAGCTTAGTTCGGGGAATGGGCAATGAGCAGTTCTTC
TRBJ2-3,TRBV7-9,few,TRBD2,CASGTRDTDTQYF,TGTGCCAGCGGGACTAGAGACACAGATACGCAGTATTTT
TRBJ2-7,TRBV29-1,.,.,CSVEDYTSSGYEQYF,TGCAGCGTTGAAGATTACACCTCGTCGGGGTACGAGCAGTACTTC
TRBJ2-7,TRBV12-3/TRBV12-4,few,.,CASSLGGRGRFYEQYF,TGTGCCAGCAGTTTAGGCGGAAGGGGTCGATTTTACGAGCAGTACTTC
TRBJ2-5,TRBV3-1,.,TRBD1,CASSPVGTGTNEQYF,TGTGCCAGCAGCCCAGTTGGGACAGGGACGAATGAGCAGTACTTC
TRBJ1-4,TRBV7-9,.,TRBD1,CASSYLGTGDEKLFF,TGTGCCAGCAGCTACCTCGGGACAGGGGATGAAAAACTGTTTTTT
TRBJ2-5,TRBV30,.,.,CAWGGPGETQYF,TGTGCCTGGGGGGGCCCAGGAGAGACCCAGTACTTC
TRBJ2-5,TRBV20-1,.,.,CSASDAKGETQYF,TGCAGTGCTAGCGACGCTAAGGGAGAGACCCAGTACTTC
TRBJ2-6,TRBV12-3/TRBV12-4,few,.,CASGLPGANVLTF,TGTGCCTCCGGATTGCCTGGGGCCAACGTCCTGACTTTC
TRBJ1-2,TRBV3-1,few,.,CASSQGTYGYTF,TGTGCCAGCAGCCAAGGGACATATGGCTACACCTTC
TRBJ1-6,TRBV27,many,.,CASSSYNSPLHF,TGTGCCAGCAGTTCCTATAATTCACCCCTCCACTTT
TRBJ1-2,TRBV7-2,.,TRBD1,CASSFRQGDSDYGYTF,TGTGCCAGCAGCTTCCGACAGGGCGACTCCGACTATGGCTACACCTTC
TRBJ1-1,TRBV12-3/TRBV12-4,once,TRBD1,CASSRDRVGDTEAFF,TGTGCCAGCAGTCGCGACAGGGTAGGCGACACTGAAGCTTTCTTT
TRBJ2-5,TRBV3-1,few,.,CASSQDWRGGTQYF,TGTGCCAGCAGCCAAGATTGGAGAGGAGGGACCCAGTACTTC
TRBJ2-1,TRBV18,.,TRBD1,CASSPGTGNYNEQFF,TGTGCCAGCTCACCCGGGACAGGGAACTACAATGAGCAGTTCTTC
TRBJ2-7,TRBV27,few,.,CASSLGIRNEQYF,TGTGCCAGCAGTTTAGGCATTCGGAACGAGCAGTACTTC
TRBJ2-7,TRBV20-1,.,.,CSAGGGEALSYEQYF,TGCAGTGCGGGGGGTGGGGAGGCCCTTTCCTACGAGCAGTACTTC
TRBJ2-7,TRBV12-5,.,TRBD1,CASGPYSGQRQYF,TGTGCTAGTGGTCCCTACTCGGGACAGCGACAGTACTTC
TRBJ1-6,TRBV20-1,.,.,CGARDQRHNSPPHF,TGCGGTGCTAGAGATCAGCGCCACAATTCACCCCCCCACTTT
TRBJ2-7,TRBV6-2/TRBV6-3,.,.,CASRGTTQRALPYEQYF,TGTGCCAGCAGAGGGACAACACAGCGGGCCCTGCCCTACGAGCAGTACTTC
TRBJ1-2,TRBV29-1,.,TRBD1,CSVVLGDRVDGYTF,TGCAGCGTTGTTCTCGGGGACAGGGTGGACGGCTACACCTTC
TRBJ2-7,TRBV4-2,.,TRBD2,CASSQGLAGVGREQYF,TGTGCCAGCAGCCAAGGGTTAGCGGGAGTGGGTCGCGAGCAGTACTTC
TRBJ2-3,TRBV3-1,once,TRBD2,CASSPNRLAGAADTQYF,TGTGCCAGCAGCCCAAACCGCCTAGCGGGTGCGGCAGATACGCAGTATTTT
TRBJ2-3,TRBV7-9,few,TRBD1,CASSGQGTAIRTDTQYF,TGTGCCAGCAGCGGACAGGGGACCGCAATTCGCACAGATACGCAGTATTTT
TRBJ1-3,TRBV9,.,.,CASSVTIEPHSGNTIYF,TGTGCCAGCAGCGTCACGATCGAGCCCCACTCTGGAAACACCATATATTTT
TRBJ2-3,TRBV19,.,TRBD2,CASTGGGPTDTQYF,TGTGCCAGTACTGGGGGGGGTCCCACAGATACGCAGTATTTT
TRBJ2-5,TRBV29-1,.,.,CSVPAGSRETQYF,TGCAGCGTCCCCGCGGGGAGCAGAGAGACCCAGTACTTC
TRBJ1-2,TRBV29-1,few,.,CSVGPTGYGYTF,TGCAGCGTTGGACCAACCGGGTATGGCTACACCTTC
TRBJ2-7,TRBV20-1,.,.,CSARSRERNYEQYF,TGCAGTGCTAGGTCGCGGGAACGTAACTACGAGCAGTACTTC
TRBJ1-2,TRBV7-9,few,.,CASSPNPLYGYTF,TGTGCCAGCAGCCCAAACCCTCTCTATGGCTACACCTTC
TRBJ2-1,TRBV20-1,.,TRBD1,CSATPGQVRDEQFF,TGCAGTGCTACACCGGGACAGGTTCGAGATGAGCAGTTCTTC
TRBJ2-1,TRBV15,.,TRBD2,CATSRDRETSRKNEQFF,TGTGCCACCAGCAGAGATAGGGAGACTAGCAGGAAGAATGAGCAGTTCTTC
TRBJ2-7,TRBV20-1,.,TRBD2,CSALRPGLAGGREQYF,TGCAGTGCTTTGCGGCCGGGACTAGCGGGAGGACGCGAGCAGTACTTC
TRBJ1-1,TRBV4-1,.,.,CASSLKVNGNTEAFF,TGCGCCAGCAGCCTGAAGGTAAACGGGAACACTGAAGCTTTCTTT
TRBJ2-7,TRBV20-1,.,.,CSAIPLQGSSYEQYF,TGCAGTGCTATCCCCTTGCAGGGGAGTTCCTACGAGCAGTACTTC
TRBJ2-3,TRBV10-3,.,TRBD1,CAISETGQGTDTQYF,TGTGCCATCAGTGAGACGGGACAGGGGACAGATACGCAGTATTTT
TRBJ1-4,TRBV15,.,.,CTTSRKTYPNEKLFF,TGTACCACCAGCAGAAAAACATATCCTAATGAAAAACTGTTTTTT
TRBJ2-3,TRBV5-1,.,TRBD2,CASSSLAGIDTQYF,TGCGCCAGCAGCTCCCTAGCGGGAATTGATACGCAGTATTTT
TRBJ2-7,TRBV20-1,.,TRBD2,CSTTSPAGGRYEQYF,TGCAGTACTACCTCCCCGGCGGGCGGGAGGTACGAGCAGTACTTC
TRBJ2-7,TRBV5-6,once,TRBD1,CASSFGTVYEQYF,TGTGCCAGCAGCTTCGGGACAGTATACGAGCAGTACTTC
TRBJ2-3,TRBV20-1,.,.,CSATPPRRDTQYF,TGCAGTGCTACCCCCCCGCGACGGGATACGCAGTATTTT
TRBJ1-2,TRBV6-6,.,TRBD1,CASSWTGGSNGYTF,TGTGCCAGCAGCTGGACAGGGGGCTCTAATGGCTACACCTTC
TRBJ2-5,TRBV18,.,TRBD2,CASSTGVLAEETQYF,TGTGCCAGCTCAACCGGAGTACTAGCGGAAGAGACCCAGTACTTC
TRBJ1-5,TRBV2,.,TRBD1,CASSLAAQGKGPQHF,TGTGCCAGCAGTTTAGCTGCACAGGGGAAGGGGCCCCAGCATTTT
TRBJ2-5,TRBV4-2,.,TRBD2,CASSLLGTSGKETQYF,TGTGCCAGCAGCCTGCTAGGGACTAGCGGGAAGGAGACCCAGTACTTC
TRBJ2-1,TRBV3-1,few,.,CASSQEPGIPDNEQFF,TGTGCCAGCAGCCAAGAACCGGGGATCCCCGACAATGAGCAGTTCTTC
TRBJ1-5,TRBV5-6,once,.,CASSLAGREQPQHF,TGTGCCAGCAGCTTGGCCGGGAGGGAACAGCCCCAGCATTTT
TRBJ2-7,TRBV9,.,.,CASSVESGTEQYF,TGTGCCAGCAGCGTAGAGTCGGGGACTGAGCAGTACTTC
TRBJ2-3,TRBV11-2,few,.,CASSFGGISTDTQYF,TGTGCCAGCAGCTTTGGGGGAATTAGCACAGATACGCAGTATTTT
TRBJ2-7,TRBV7-2,.,TRBD2,CASSSLEAGANEQYF,TGTGCCAGCAGCTCCCTCGAAGCGGGAGCTAACGAGCAGTACTTC